The clone carrying this TCR beta chain was seen a handful of times. Its antigen is as yet unknown. This entry is derived from a study of cytomegalovirus exposure and HLA in healthy donors. The PCR contained 60 Vbeta and 13 Jbeta primers. Profiled with immunoSEQ multiplex PCR; TCRdb holds only in-frame clones, not every one. The table includes tens of thousands of clones, roughly 84% detected once. General study findings and limits: Associated with cytomegalovirus, according to the listing, were 150 to 200 TCR beta chains. Among TCR beta chains of equal frequency, HLA-associated ones were more clonally expanded in a later analysis.

V shed 2 bases and J shed 3 bases, with 16 bases lying between them. The CDR3 loop spans 16 amino acids. Per the germline V gene, CDR1 is SNHLY and CDR2 is FYNNEI. Sequenced sample: PBMCs. This sequence originates from a young woman in good health and CMV-seronegative. The V gene is TRBV2, the J gene TRBJ1-2, with D possibly being TRBD1 (6 bases). The CDR3, as DNA: TGTGCCAGCAGTGAACGGGGGGGGGCTCGCGACTATGGCTACACCTTC. Amino acids: CASSERGGARDYGYTF.